The source of this TCR beta chain is a study of shared clonotypes between healthy human individuals. Across the study: Per donor, three plates held CD4 naive cells, three held CD4 memory, two held CD8 naive and one held CD8 memory. Study-level results: Compared with clonotypes that all four donors shared, non-shared clonotypes had lower generation probabilities. The sharing of 4.5% to 6.5% of naive CD4 clonotypes was seen across several donors.

Genomic DNA per cell subset filled all wells of several immunoSEQ plates. The repertoire was sequenced with immunoSEQ multiplex PCR; TCRdb's copy has only in-frame clones and lacks some. The table has more than 2,000,000 clones, over 85% seen once. Regarding this clone: Its antigen is still unknown.

The clonotype was recovered from a man aged 18 to 30 in good health. The sequenced sample was naive CD4+ T cells sorted from blood. The subset: CD45RA+ positively selected.

The CDR3 bases are TGTGCCAGCAGTTACCGTCCAGGGGCCGGGGGTGAGCAGTTCTTC. Translated: CASSYRPGAGGEQFF. The chain combines TRBV6-5 with TRBJ2-1; perhaps D is TRBD1 or TRBD2 (6 bases each). This CDR3 is 15 amino acids long. The germline gives CDR1 MNHEY, CDR2 SVGAGI. V lost 2 bases, J lost 9 bases, and 17 bases lay in between.